This T cell receptor (beta chain) is drawn from a study of T cell repertoires in cytomegalovirus infection. Looking at the study overall: Peptides in the study included HLA-C-restricted and HLA-B-restricted CMV epitopes. Through public TCR beta signatures, both CMV infection and matching HLA type were indicated.

Remarks on this clonotype: Antigen specificity is unknown.

Whole-study results and caveats: The cumulative frequency of public TCR beta families identified carriers of CMV plus the relevant HLA. In two of eight donors, the top clonotype was HLA-C-restricted CMV-specific.

TCRdb independently ran MiXCR on the reads; one entry per CDR3 protein. This table has around 230,000 distinct CDR3 sequences, about 39% appearing once. The sample consisted of CD8+ T cells from cultured PBMCs, taken from culture after CMV antigen stimulation. This TCR was sampled from a human donor in good health (CMV status not recorded). Some clones in this sample may be carry-over from other donors' samples.

Here the CDR3 DNA reads TGTGCCAGCAGCTTGTTCAGCAGCGGGGAGCTGTTTTTT. It translates to CASSLFSSGELFF. The chain is built from TRBV5-4 and TRBJ2-2; D is ambiguous. V dropped 1 base and J dropped 7 bases, with 8 bases sitting between them. The V gene's germline CDR1 is SGHNT and CDR2 YYREEE (reference sequence). The CDR3 sequence is 13 residues long.